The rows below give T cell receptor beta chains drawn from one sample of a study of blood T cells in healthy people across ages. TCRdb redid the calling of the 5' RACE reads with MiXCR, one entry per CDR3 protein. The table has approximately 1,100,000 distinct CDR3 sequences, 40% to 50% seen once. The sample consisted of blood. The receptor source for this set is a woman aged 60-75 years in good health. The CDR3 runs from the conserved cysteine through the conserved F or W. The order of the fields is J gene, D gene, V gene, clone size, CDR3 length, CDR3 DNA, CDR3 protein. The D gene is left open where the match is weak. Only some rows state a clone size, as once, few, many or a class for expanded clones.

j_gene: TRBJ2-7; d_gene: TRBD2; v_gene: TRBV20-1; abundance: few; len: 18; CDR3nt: TGCAGTGCTAGAGGAACTAGCGGGAGACGAGAGCAATCCTACGAGCAGTACTTC; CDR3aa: CSARGTSGRREQSYEQYF
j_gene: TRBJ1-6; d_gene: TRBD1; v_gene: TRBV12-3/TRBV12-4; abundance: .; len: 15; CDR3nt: TGTGCCGGCAGTTTGGCAAGGGGGCTTAATTCACCCCTCCACTTT; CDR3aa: CAGSLARGLNSPLHF
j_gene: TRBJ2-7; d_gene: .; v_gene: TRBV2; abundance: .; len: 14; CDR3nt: TGTGCCCAAAAGGGCCCCGACTCCTCCTACGAGCAGTACTTC; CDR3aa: CAQKGPDSSYEQYF
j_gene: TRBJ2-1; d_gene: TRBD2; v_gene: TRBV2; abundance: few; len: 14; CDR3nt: TGTGCCAGCAGTGACAGCGGGAGGGCTAATGAGCAGTTCTTC; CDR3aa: CASSDSGRANEQFF
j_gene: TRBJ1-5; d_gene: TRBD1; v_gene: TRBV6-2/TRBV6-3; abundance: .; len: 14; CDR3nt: TGTGCCAGCAAACAGGGGGCGAGCAATCAGCCCCAGCATTTT; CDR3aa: CASKQGASNQPQHF
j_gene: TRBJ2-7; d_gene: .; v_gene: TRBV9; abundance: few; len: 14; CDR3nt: TGTGCCAGCAGCGTAGGCCCCCCTAGTGCCGAGCAGTACTTC; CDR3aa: CASSVGPPSAEQYF
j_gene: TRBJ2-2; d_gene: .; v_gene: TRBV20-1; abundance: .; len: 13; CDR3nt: TGCAGTGCTAGAGGCCAGAACACCGGGGAGCTGTTTTTT; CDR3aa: CSARGQNTGELFF
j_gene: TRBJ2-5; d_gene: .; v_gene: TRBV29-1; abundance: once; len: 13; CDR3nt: TGCAGCGTTATAAGAGGCTCCTACAATGAGCAGTACTTC; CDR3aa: CSVIRGSYNEQYF
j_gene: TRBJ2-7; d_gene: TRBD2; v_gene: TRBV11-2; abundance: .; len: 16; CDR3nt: TGTGCCAGCAGCTTGGGGGGGTGGGAGGTAACCTACGAGCAGTGCTTC; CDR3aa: CASSLGGWEVTYEQCF
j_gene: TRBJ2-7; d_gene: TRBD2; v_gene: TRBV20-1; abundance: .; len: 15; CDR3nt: TGCAGTGCTTGGGTTTGGACTAGCGGGAGACGCGAGCAGTACTTC; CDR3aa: CSAWVWTSGRREQYF
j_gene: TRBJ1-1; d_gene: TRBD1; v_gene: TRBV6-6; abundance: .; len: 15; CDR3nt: TGTGCCAGCAGTATGGACAGGGTAGGAACGCCTGAAGCTTTCTTT; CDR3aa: CASSMDRVGTPEAFF
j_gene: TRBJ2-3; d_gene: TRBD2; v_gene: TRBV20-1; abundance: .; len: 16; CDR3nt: TGCAGTGCCGCAGAGGTAGCGGGGGGGAGCACGGATGCGCAGTATTTT; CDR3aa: CSAAEVAGGSTDAQYF